This record covers a single T cell receptor (beta chain). V was trimmed by 4 bases and J by 2 bases, leaving 14 bases between them. Per the germline V gene, CDR1 is LGHDT and CDR2 is YNNKEL (reference sequence). The CDR3 covers 15 residues. Per the study methods: Amplified reference gene primers provided the basis for estimating nucleated cell counts. Here immunoSEQ multiplex PCR was the method, and the copy in TCRdb shows in-frame clones only, minus some. V and J calls and clone size are given by that table; D and trimming were obtained from the DNA. The repertoire holds tens of thousands of clones, with about 90% as singletons. The data derive from a study of blood T cell repertoires in COVID-19. Study in general: Material from acute and convalescent COVID-19 was sourced from the United States, Italy and Spain. T cells, B-cell-depleted T cells, or PBMCs supplied cDNA or gDNA.

Sequencing was carried out using peripheral blood. V usage is TRBV3-1 (or the pseudogene TRBV3-2) and J usage is TRBJ1-2; tentative D call: TRBD1 (5 bases). The source is a man over 45 with active COVID-19. CDR3 in amino acids: CASSRTGGSNYGYTF. CDR3 bases: TGTGCCAGCAGCCGTACAGGCGGTTCGAACTATGGCTACACCTTC.